The T cell receptor (beta chain) described here comes from a study of T cells after yellow fever vaccination. One entry per CDR3 protein results from TCRdb running MiXCR on the 5' RACE reads. The sample has 250,000 to 400,000 distinct CDR3 sequences; around 4.3% are singletons. This clonotype was found many times. Trimming removed 6 bases from V and 5 bases from J; junction bases left unmatched: 2. The CDR3 consists of 14 residues. Germline V gene data show CDR1 as ENHRY and CDR2 as SYGVKD. This specimen consisted of PBMCs, obtained 15 days after the yellow fever booster vaccination. The clonotype was recovered from a man younger than 30 who received the YFV17D yellow fever vaccine. This chain links TRBV10-3 with TRBJ2-2; 11 bases agree with TRBD1. The CDR3, as DNA: TGTGCCATCAGGGGGACAGGGGGGACCGGGGAGCTGTTTTTT. This sequence encodes CAIRGTGGTGELFF.